This T cell receptor beta chain was recovered during a study of control samples from healthy donors and cancer patients. The CDR3 has 15 residues. Trimming cost V 0 bases and J 1 base, with 10 bases left between them. Germline-derived CDR1 and CDR2 are SGHRS and YFSETQ. TCRdb keeps only in-frame clones here, not all; method: immunoSEQ multiplex PCR. The sample includes about 410,000 clones, over 75% of them seen just once. Sequences were obtained from PBMCs. The chain joins TRBV5-1 to TRBJ2-5; a weak D match, TRBD1 (6 bases). The sequence came from a man aged 35-49 years with head and neck cancer. This CDR3 reads CASSLGQALQETQYF. The CDR3 DNA reads as TGCGCCAGCAGCTTGGGACAGGCACTCCAAGAGACCCAGTACTTC. The variable domain in full, with the rest retrieved from reference TRBV5-1 and TRBJ2-5, is KAGVTQTPRYLIKTRGQQVTLSCSPISGHRSVSWYQQTPGQGLQFLFEYFSETQRNKGNFPGRFSGRQFSNSRSEMNVSTLELGDSALYLCASSLGQALQETQYFGPGTRLLVL.